These T cell receptor beta chains were read from a single sample in a study of T-cell reconstitution after alpha-beta-depleted transplantation in children. One entry per CDR3 protein, called by TCRdb with MiXCR from the PCR reads. Of hundreds of thousands of distinct CDR3 sequences in the sample, 6.5% to 10% were seen once. Sample: PBMCs, mostly from graft donor cells, taken 180 days after TCRalphabeta/CD19-depleted stem cell transplant. The receptor source for this set is a male patient between 10 and 17 years old who had a stem cell transplant for acute lymphoblastic leukemia, so the T cells may come from the graft donor. Both conserved end residues are part of each CDR3. The D gene is left open where the match is weak. Clone size is shown for a subset of rows, as once, few, many or a class of expanded clone.

j_call: TRBJ2-7
v_call: TRBV10-3
clone_size: many
d_call: TRBD2
cdr3_length: 15
cdr3_aa: CAISPGLAGSYEQYF
cdr3_nt: TGTGCCATCAGCCCCGGGCTAGCGGGATCCTACGAGCAGTACTTC

j_call: TRBJ2-5
v_call: TRBV12-5
clone_size: many
d_call: NA
cdr3_length: 13
cdr3_aa: CASGRGTLETQYF
cdr3_nt: TGTGCTAGTGGTAGAGGGACTCTAGAGACCCAGTACTTC

j_call: TRBJ2-2
v_call: TRBV7-6
clone_size: NA
d_call: TRBD2
cdr3_length: 17
cdr3_aa: CASSFLLAGANTGELFF
cdr3_nt: TGTGCCAGCAGCTTTTTGTTGGCGGGAGCGAACACCGGGGAGCTGTTTTTT

j_call: TRBJ1-1
v_call: TRBV29-1
clone_size: many
d_call: NA
cdr3_length: 14
cdr3_aa: CSVELGQMNTEAFF
cdr3_nt: TGCAGCGTTGAATTAGGTCAGATGAACACTGAAGCTTTCTTT

j_call: TRBJ1-6
v_call: TRBV27
clone_size: many
d_call: TRBD1
cdr3_length: 15
cdr3_aa: CASSRDRGRNSPLHF
cdr3_nt: TGTGCCAGCAGCAGGGACAGGGGAAGGAATTCACCCCTCCACTTT

j_call: TRBJ1-2
v_call: TRBV10-3
clone_size: many
d_call: NA
cdr3_length: 14
cdr3_aa: CAISAPGANYGYTF
cdr3_nt: TGTGCCATCAGCGCCCCTGGAGCCAACTATGGCTACACCTTC

j_call: TRBJ2-1
v_call: TRBV9
clone_size: many
d_call: NA
cdr3_length: 15
cdr3_aa: CASSVSREPRNEQFF
cdr3_nt: TGTGCCAGCAGCGTATCCCGGGAACCCCGCAATGAGCAGTTCTTC

j_call: TRBJ2-7
v_call: TRBV9
clone_size: NA
d_call: NA
cdr3_length: 13
cdr3_aa: CASSDGNSYDQYF
cdr3_nt: TGTGCCAGCAGCGACGGCAACTCCTACGACCAGTACTTC

j_call: TRBJ1-4
v_call: TRBV28
clone_size: many
d_call: NA
cdr3_length: 14
cdr3_aa: CASRIKGWDEKLFF
cdr3_nt: TGTGCCAGCAGAATAAAAGGGTGGGATGAAAAACTGTTTTTT

j_call: TRBJ2-7
v_call: TRBV20-1
clone_size: many
d_call: NA
cdr3_length: 13
cdr3_aa: CSAAVLATYEQYF
cdr3_nt: TGCAGTGCCGCAGTCCTTGCTACCTACGAGCAGTACTTC

j_call: TRBJ2-7
v_call: TRBV3-1
clone_size: many
d_call: NA
cdr3_length: 15
cdr3_aa: CASSQEVDSWGEQYF
cdr3_nt: TGTGCCAGCAGCCAAGAAGTCGACTCCTGGGGAGAGCAGTACTTC

j_call: TRBJ2-2
v_call: TRBV29-1
clone_size: NA
d_call: NA
cdr3_length: 13
cdr3_aa: CSVEGPGTGELFF
cdr3_nt: TGCAGCGTTGAAGGTCCGGGAACCGGGGAGCTGTTTTTT

j_call: TRBJ2-3
v_call: TRBV5-1
clone_size: many
d_call: NA
cdr3_length: 13
cdr3_aa: CASSLDGTDTQYF
cdr3_nt: TGCGCCAGCAGCTTGGACGGCACAGATACGCAGTATTTT

j_call: TRBJ2-3
v_call: TRBV28
clone_size: many
d_call: NA
cdr3_length: 15
cdr3_aa: CASSLRSGGWDTQYF
cdr3_nt: TGTGCCAGCAGTTTGAGGTCCGGGGGCTGGGATACGCAGTATTTT

j_call: TRBJ2-7
v_call: TRBV15
clone_size: many
d_call: NA
cdr3_length: 12
cdr3_aa: CATSREGREQYF
cdr3_nt: TGTGCCACCAGCAGAGAGGGCCGTGAGCAGTACTTC

j_call: TRBJ2-1
v_call: TRBV4-1
clone_size: many
d_call: TRBD2
cdr3_length: 16
cdr3_aa: CASSRRGLAGVNEQFF
cdr3_nt: TGCGCCAGCAGCCGGAGAGGACTAGCGGGAGTCAATGAGCAGTTCTTC

j_call: TRBJ1-2
v_call: TRBV20-1
clone_size: NA
d_call: NA
cdr3_length: 15
cdr3_aa: CSAAGPGGIRDGYTF
cdr3_nt: TGCAGTGCCGCCGGCCCGGGAGGTATAAGAGATGGCTACACCTTC

j_call: TRBJ2-7
v_call: TRBV20-1
clone_size: many
d_call: TRBD2
cdr3_length: 14
cdr3_aa: CSARPSGLSYEQYF
cdr3_nt: TGCAGTGCTAGACCTAGCGGGCTCTCCTACGAGCAGTACTTC

j_call: TRBJ1-1
v_call: TRBV12-3/TRBV12-4
clone_size: many
d_call: NA
cdr3_length: 15
cdr3_aa: CASTPGSGARTEAFF
cdr3_nt: TGTGCCAGCACCCCAGGGTCGGGGGCGCGGACTGAAGCTTTCTTT

j_call: TRBJ1-6
v_call: TRBV18
clone_size: many
d_call: NA
cdr3_length: 12
cdr3_aa: CASSPQGSPLHF
cdr3_nt: TGTGCCAGCTCACCACAGGGATCACCCCTCCACTTT

j_call: TRBJ2-1
v_call: TRBV7-9
clone_size: many
d_call: TRBD2
cdr3_length: 15
cdr3_aa: CASSRTSGGYNEQFF
cdr3_nt: TGTGCCAGCAGCCGAACTAGCGGAGGTTACAATGAGCAGTTCTTC

j_call: TRBJ2-7
v_call: TRBV7-2
clone_size: many
d_call: NA
cdr3_length: 13
cdr3_aa: CASSKTDSYEQYF
cdr3_nt: TGTGCCAGCAGCAAGACTGACTCCTACGAGCAGTACTTC

j_call: TRBJ2-3
v_call: TRBV7-3
clone_size: many
d_call: TRBD1
cdr3_length: 17
cdr3_aa: CASSVGAGTGGRDTQYF
cdr3_nt: TGTGCCAGCAGTGTTGGGGCCGGGACAGGGGGTCGGGATACGCAGTATTTT

j_call: TRBJ1-3
v_call: TRBV20-1
clone_size: many
d_call: NA
cdr3_length: 14
cdr3_aa: CSARDSNSGNTIYF
cdr3_nt: TGCAGTGCTAGAGACAGCAACTCTGGAAACACCATATATTTT

j_call: TRBJ2-1
v_call: TRBV6-5
clone_size: many
d_call: NA
cdr3_length: 13
cdr3_aa: CASSYLGTDEQFF
cdr3_nt: TGTGCCAGCAGTTACTTAGGGACCGATGAGCAGTTCTTC

j_call: TRBJ2-6
v_call: TRBV6-5
clone_size: many
d_call: NA
cdr3_length: 17
cdr3_aa: CASNSPTDPSGANVLTF
cdr3_nt: TGTGCCAGCAATTCCCCGACGGACCCCTCTGGGGCCAACGTCCTGACTTTC

j_call: TRBJ2-7
v_call: TRBV20-1
clone_size: many
d_call: TRBD2
cdr3_length: 15
cdr3_aa: CSARGTSGTLYEQYF
cdr3_nt: TGCAGTGCTAGGGGGACTAGCGGGACCCTTTACGAGCAGTACTTC

j_call: TRBJ2-1
v_call: TRBV20-1
clone_size: many
d_call: NA
cdr3_length: 12
cdr3_aa: CSATLNGNEQFF
cdr3_nt: TGCAGTGCTACCCTTAATGGGAATGAGCAGTTCTTC

j_call: TRBJ2-1
v_call: TRBV11-2
clone_size: many
d_call: NA
cdr3_length: 13
cdr3_aa: CASSLVGVYEQFF
cdr3_nt: TGTGCCAGCAGCTTAGTAGGGGTGTATGAGCAGTTCTTC

j_call: TRBJ2-2
v_call: TRBV20-1
clone_size: many
d_call: NA
cdr3_length: 13
cdr3_aa: CSATYTNTGELFF
cdr3_nt: TGCAGTGCCACTTACACGAACACCGGGGAGCTGTTTTTT

j_call: TRBJ2-4
v_call: TRBV19
clone_size: few
d_call: NA
cdr3_length: 14
cdr3_aa: CASSASGAKNIQYF
cdr3_nt: TGTGCCAGTAGCGCCTCGGGCGCCAAAAACATTCAGTACTTC

j_call: TRBJ2-5
v_call: TRBV20-1
clone_size: many
d_call: TRBD2
cdr3_length: 13
cdr3_aa: CSAFSGSRETQYF
cdr3_nt: TGCAGTGCTTTCAGCGGGAGTAGAGAGACCCAGTACTTC

j_call: TRBJ2-3
v_call: TRBV7-2
clone_size: many
d_call: NA
cdr3_length: 17
cdr3_aa: CASSLIAVGRSTDTQYF
cdr3_nt: TGTGCCAGCAGCCTTATTGCGGTGGGCAGGAGCACAGATACGCAGTATTTT

j_call: TRBJ2-2
v_call: TRBV6-5
clone_size: NA
d_call: NA
cdr3_length: 15
cdr3_aa: CASSYSGGGAGELFF
cdr3_nt: TGTGCCAGCAGTTACTCGGGGGGCGGGGCCGGGGAGCTGTTTTTT

j_call: TRBJ2-7
v_call: TRBV4-1
clone_size: many
d_call: TRBD1
cdr3_length: 14
cdr3_aa: CASSQGTGTDEQYF
cdr3_nt: TGCGCCAGCAGCCAAGGGACAGGAACCGACGAGCAGTACTTC

j_call: TRBJ2-7
v_call: TRBV28
clone_size: many
d_call: NA
cdr3_length: 12
cdr3_aa: CASSLTVYEQYF
cdr3_nt: TGTGCCAGCAGTCTTACCGTTTACGAGCAGTACTTC